The rows below give T cell receptor beta chains drawn from one sample of a study of control samples from healthy donors and cancer patients. Some clones are missing from TCRdb's copy, which holds only in-frame ones; the method was immunoSEQ multiplex PCR. The table records some 130,000 clones, about 88% of them present only once. Material: blood. These receptor sequences come from a woman under 40 in good health. Each CDR3 is given with its conserved first and last residue. The D gene is left open where the match is weak. Size is omitted from some rows. Given values are once, few, many or a class for expanded clones.

-	TRBJ2-2	-	TRBV2	CASTPHGNPNTGELFF	TGTGCCAGCACTCCACATGGAAACCCGAACACCGGGGAGCTGTTTTTT
-	TRBJ2-5	TRBD2	TRBV19	CASSMLAGGETQYF	TGTGCCAGTAGTATGCTAGCGGGAGGTGAGACCCAGTACTTC
-	TRBJ2-3	-	TRBV7-9	CASSLGAGHTDTQYF	TGTGCCAGCAGCTTAGGGGCGGGCCACACAGATACGCAGTATTTT
-	TRBJ1-4	-	TRBV29-1	CSVGGDEKLFF	TGCAGCGTTGGAGGGGATGAAAAACTGTTTTTT
-	TRBJ1-3	TRBD1	TRBV19	CASSPRTGSGNTIYF	TGTGCCAGTAGCCCCCGGACAGGGTCTGGAAACACCATATATTTT
-	TRBJ1-3	-	TRBV9	CASSVVGAGTGNTIYF	TGTGCCAGCAGCGTAGTCGGGGCGGGCACTGGAAACACCATATATTTT
-	TRBJ1-4	-	TRBV6-5	CASKSGTNEKLFF	TGTGCCAGCAAGTCTGGCACAAATGAAAAACTGTTTTTT
-	TRBJ1-5	-	TRBV6-5	CASRYTSNQPQHF	TGTGCCAGCCGCTATACTAGCAATCAGCCCCAGCATTTT
-	TRBJ1-5	-	TRBV12-3/TRBV12-4	CASSFDGYQPQHF	TGTGCCAGCAGTTTTGACGGCTATCAGCCCCAGCATTTT
-	TRBJ1-2	-	TRBV10-3	CAISESDSYGYTF	TGTGCCATCAGTGAGTCGGACAGCTATGGCTACACCTTC
-	TRBJ2-2	TRBD1	TRBV28	CASTTWTGGKTGELFF	TGTGCCAGCACCACCTGGACAGGGGGCAAAACCGGGGAGCTGTTTTTT
-	TRBJ2-1	TRBD2	TRBV14	CASSQERESFDNEQFF	TGTGCCAGCAGCCAAGAGCGGGAGTCCTTTGACAATGAGCAGTTCTTC
-	TRBJ2-7	-	TRBV27	CASSFIGEPYEQYF	TGTGCCAGCAGTTTTATAGGGGAACCCTACGAGCAGTACTTC
-	TRBJ1-5	-	TRBV19	CASSMQWNVPQHF	TGTGCCAGTAGTATGCAATGGAATGTACCCCAGCATTTT
once	TRBJ1-4	-	TRBV12-3/TRBV12-4	CASGTRNEKLFF	TGTGCCAGCGGGACACGTAATGAAAAACTGTTTTTT
-	TRBJ1-4	-	TRBV19	CATRPENEKLFF	TGTGCCACTCGCCCCGAGAATGAAAAACTGTTTTTT
-	TRBJ1-2	TRBD1	TRBV19	CASSILGQGGSNYGYTF	TGTGCCAGTAGTATTTTGGGACAGGGCGGCTCTAACTATGGCTACACCTTC
-	TRBJ2-7	TRBD2	TRBV10-2	CASAEGRTSGFYEQYF	TGCGCCTCAGCGGAGGGGAGGACTAGCGGATTCTACGAGCAGTACTTC
-	TRBJ1-2	TRBD1	TRBV10-1	CASSPGTAPYGYTF	TGCGCCAGCAGTCCGGGGACAGCTCCCTATGGCTACACCTTC
-	TRBJ2-2	-	TRBV19	CASRSRDSNTGELFF	TGTGCCAGTAGATCCCGGGACTCAAACACCGGGGAGCTGTTTTTT
-	TRBJ1-3	TRBD1	TRBV9	CASSVTGDGIGNTIYF	TGTGCCAGCAGCGTCACAGGGGATGGGATTGGAAACACCATATATTTT
-	TRBJ2-1	-	TRBV18	CASSPVGLHNEQFF	TGTGCCAGCTCCCCCGTGGGGTTACACAATGAGCAGTTCTTC
-	TRBJ2-7	-	TRBV5-1	CASSPLQIGEQYF	TGCGCCAGCAGCCCACTACAGATCGGTGAGCAGTACTTC
-	TRBJ2-7	TRBD2	TRBV7-9	CASSLSGTSYEQYF	TGTGCCAGCAGCCTTAGCGGGACCTCCTACGAGCAGTACTTC
-	TRBJ2-7	-	TRBV28	CASSLGGLSFEQYF	TGTGCCAGCAGTTTGGGAGGCCTAAGCTTCGAGCAGTACTTC
few	TRBJ2-7	TRBD1	TRBV27	CASSHRDRGYEQYF	TGTGCCAGCAGCCATCGGGACAGGGGCTACGAGCAGTACTTC
-	TRBJ2-7	-	TRBV3-1/TRBV3-2	CASSQDFWGPGKGNEQYF	TGTGCCAGCAGCCAAGATTTCTGGGGTCCGGGAAAGGGCAACGAGCAGTACTTC
-	TRBJ2-1	-	TRBV24-1	CATSGDTDNEQFF	TGTGCCACCAGTGGGGACACGGACAATGAGCAGTTCTTC
-	TRBJ1-1	-	TRBV5-5	CASSLAGVAEAFF	TGTGCCAGCAGCTTGGCAGGGGTGGCTGAAGCTTTCTTT
-	TRBJ1-4	TRBD1	TRBV4-1	CASSQLPGQRNEKLFF	TGCGCCAGCAGCCAGTTACCGGGACAGCGGAATGAAAAACTGTTTTTT
-	TRBJ1-5	-	TRBV28	CASSSSGSRSTQPQHF	TGTGCCAGCAGTTCCTCGGGTTCCAGGTCTACTCAGCCCCAGCATTTT
-	TRBJ2-7	-	TRBV11-3	CASSPRASEVVVF	TGTGCCAGCAGCCCGCGGGCCTCCGAGGTAGTTGTCTTC
-	TRBJ1-2	-	TRBV3-1/TRBV3-2	CASSDRDQRGYTF	TGTGCCAGCAGCGACCGGGACCAGCGAGGCTACACCTTC
-	TRBJ2-3	TRBD1	TRBV19	CASSIDGGRGTDTQYF	TGTGCCAGTAGTATAGATGGGGGCAGGGGGACAGATACGCAGTATTTT
-	TRBJ1-2	-	TRBV11-2	CASSLDLAQGRKGYTF	TGTGCCAGCAGCTTAGATCTCGCCCAGGGCCGAAAGGGCTACACCTTC
-	TRBJ1-5	-	TRBV7-9	CASSLGSQSNQPQHF	TGTGCCAGCAGCTTAGGTAGCCAGAGCAATCAGCCCCAGCATTTT
-	TRBJ1-2	TRBD1	TRBV7-2	CASSLITLPGTGEGYTF	TGTGCCAGCAGCTTAATCACCCTTCCAGGGACAGGGGAAGGCTACACCTTC
-	TRBJ1-1	-	TRBV30	CAWSESQGTEAFF	TGTGCCTGGAGTGAGTCGCAGGGAACTGAAGCTTTCTTT
-	TRBJ2-5	TRBD2	TRBV15	CATSRDGGRAKETQYF	TGTGCCACCAGCAGAGATGGCGGGAGGGCCAAGGAGACCCAGTACTTC
-	TRBJ2-7	-	TRBV2	CASSEWWSYEQYF	TGTGCCAGCAGTGAATGGTGGTCGTACGAGCAGTACTTC
-	TRBJ1-2	-	TRBV29-1	CSVGTDNGYTF	TGCAGCGTTGGGACGGACAATGGCTACACCTTC
-	TRBJ1-1	-	TRBV12-3/TRBV12-4	CASNRGMNTEAFF	TGTGCCAGCAATAGAGGCATGAACACTGAAGCTTTCTTT
few	TRBJ1-2	TRBD1	TRBV19	CASSIFRDRTYGYTF	TGTGCCAGTAGTATTTTCCGGGACAGAACGTATGGCTACACCTTC
-	TRBJ2-1	TRBD1	TRBV10-3	CAISALTGGEGNEQFF	TGTGCCATCAGCGCCCTAACAGGGGGCGAGGGCAATGAGCAGTTCTTC
-	TRBJ1-3	-	TRBV30	CAWSVGNTIYF	TGTGCCTGGAGTGTTGGAAACACCATATATTTT
-	TRBJ1-2	TRBD1	TRBV30	CAWSVPTGVRDYGYTF	TGTGCCTGGAGTGTACCCACAGGGGTCAGGGACTATGGCTACACCTTC
-	TRBJ2-1	-	TRBV28	CASRSYTGAGYNEQFF	TGTGCCAGCAGATCCTATACAGGTGCGGGGTACAATGAGCAGTTCTTC
-	TRBJ2-2	-	TRBV19	CASSPGPKGWGELFF	TGTGCCAGTAGCCCGGGCCCCAAGGGTTGGGGGGAGCTGTTTTTT
-	TRBJ1-4	TRBD1	TRBV18	CASSPGTGDEKLFF	TGTGCCAGCTCACCCGGGACAGGGGATGAAAAACTGTTTTTT
-	TRBJ2-7	-	TRBV30	CAWRLARDYEQYF	TGTGCCTGGAGACTAGCAAGGGACTACGAGCAGTACTTC
-	TRBJ2-6	TRBD2	TRBV18	CASSPRLAGDNSGANVLTF	TGTGCCAGCTCACCAAGGCTAGCGGGGGATAACTCTGGGGCCAACGTCCTGACTTTC
-	TRBJ2-7	TRBD2	TRBV6-1	CASSERRTSGRAPISSYEQYF	TGTGCCAGCAGTGAACGTCGGACTAGCGGGAGGGCCCCTATAAGCTCCTACGAGCAGTACTTC
-	TRBJ2-3	TRBD1	TRBV13	CASSGQGFPTDTQYF	TGTGCCAGCAGCGGACAGGGCTTCCCCACAGATACGCAGTATTTT
-	TRBJ1-3	-	TRBV2	CAGTVSSGNTIYF	TGTGCCGGCACCGTGAGCTCTGGAAACACCATATATTTT
-	TRBJ1-1	TRBD1	TRBV30	CAWSGWTGAEAFF	TGTGCCTGGAGTGGTTGGACAGGGGCTGAAGCTTTCTTT
-	TRBJ2-3	-	TRBV9	CASSALDTQYF	TGTGCCAGCAGCGCGCTAGATACGCAGTATTTT
-	TRBJ1-2	TRBD1	TRBV5-1	CASSIQTGAGYTF	TGCGCCAGCAGCATACAGACAGGGGCTGGCTACACCTTC